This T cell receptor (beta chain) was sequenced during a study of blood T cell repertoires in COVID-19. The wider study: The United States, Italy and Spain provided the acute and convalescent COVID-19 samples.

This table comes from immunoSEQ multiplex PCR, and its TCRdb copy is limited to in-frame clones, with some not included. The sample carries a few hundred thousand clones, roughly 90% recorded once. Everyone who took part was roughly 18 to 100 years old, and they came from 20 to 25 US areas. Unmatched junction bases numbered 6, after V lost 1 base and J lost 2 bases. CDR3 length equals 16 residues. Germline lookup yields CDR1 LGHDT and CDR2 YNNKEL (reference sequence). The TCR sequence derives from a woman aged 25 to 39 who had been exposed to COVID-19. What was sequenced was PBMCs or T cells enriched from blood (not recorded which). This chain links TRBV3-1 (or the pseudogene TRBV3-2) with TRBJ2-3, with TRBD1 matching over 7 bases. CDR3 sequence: CASSQGAGTVTDTQYF. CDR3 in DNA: TGTGCCAGCAGCCAAGGGGCCGGGACAGTCACAGATACGCAGTATTTT.